The clone carrying this T cell receptor beta chain has a single count. Assay: immunoSEQ multiplex PCR; the TCRdb copy retains only in-frame clones and omits some. The sample has 40,000 to 55,000 clones; 80% are singletons. Prior autoimmune disease or systemic immunosuppression barred patients. These data originate in a study of OX40 agonist ivuxolimab in advanced cancers. The V gene's germline CDR1 is SGHVS and CDR2 FQNEAQ. The V gene lost 5 bases and the J gene lost 8 bases, with 12 bases spanning the gap. This CDR3 is built from 12 residues. This sequence originates from an adult with an advanced solid tumor such as melanoma, head and neck, liver or kidney cancer. The starting material was CD4+ or CD8+ T cells sorted from blood, obtained in a trial of the OX40 agonist ivuxolimab. This sequence joins TRBV7-8 and TRBJ1-2, with D possibly TRBD1 on 5 matching bases. DNA for the CDR3: TGTGCCAGCAGCCCTCGGGGGAGCGGCTACACCTTC. This codes for CASSPRGSGYTF.